The sequence of this T cell receptor beta chain was determined in a study of blood T cell repertoires in COVID-19. Authors' analysis steps: Amplification from reference gene primers served as the basis for estimated nucleated cell counts. Using immunoSEQ multiplex PCR, the repertoire was profiled, and TCRdb retains in-frame clones only, with some absent. That table gives V, J and clone size, and the DNA gave D and trimming. The table has under 150,000 clones, approximately 84% seen once. Sequencing was done on a sample of peripheral blood. This clonotype was obtained from a woman older than 75 with acute or convalescent COVID-19.

CDR3 in amino acids: CASSLGSGNTIYF. In nucleotides, the CDR3 is TGTGCCAGCAGCCTCGGCTCTGGAAACACCATATATTTT. This chain uses TRBV7-2 with TRBJ1-3; the D is unclear. This CDR3 has 13 amino acids. Germline V gene data show CDR1 as SGHTA and CDR2 as FQGNSA. Trimming cost V 5 bases and J 0 bases, with 5 bases left between them.